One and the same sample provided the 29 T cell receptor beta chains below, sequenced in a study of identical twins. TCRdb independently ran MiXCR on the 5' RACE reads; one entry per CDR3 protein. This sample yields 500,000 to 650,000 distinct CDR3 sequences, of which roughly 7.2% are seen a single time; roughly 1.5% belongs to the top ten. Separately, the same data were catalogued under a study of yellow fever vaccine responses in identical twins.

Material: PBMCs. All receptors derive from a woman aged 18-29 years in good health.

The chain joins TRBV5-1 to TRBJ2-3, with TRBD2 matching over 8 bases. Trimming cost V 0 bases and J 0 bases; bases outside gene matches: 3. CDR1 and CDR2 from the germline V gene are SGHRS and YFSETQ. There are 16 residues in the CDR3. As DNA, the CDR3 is TGCGCCAGCAGCTTGGCTAGCGGGTTTAGCACAGATACGCAGTATTTT. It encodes CASSLASGFSTDTQYF.

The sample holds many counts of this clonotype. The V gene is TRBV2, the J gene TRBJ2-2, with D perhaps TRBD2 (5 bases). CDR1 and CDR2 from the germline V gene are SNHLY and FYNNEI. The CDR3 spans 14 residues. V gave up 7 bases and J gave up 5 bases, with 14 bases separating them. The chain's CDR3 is CASTPPRETGELFF. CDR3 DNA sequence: TGTGCCAGCACCCCACCTCGGGAAACCGGGGAGCTGTTTTTT.

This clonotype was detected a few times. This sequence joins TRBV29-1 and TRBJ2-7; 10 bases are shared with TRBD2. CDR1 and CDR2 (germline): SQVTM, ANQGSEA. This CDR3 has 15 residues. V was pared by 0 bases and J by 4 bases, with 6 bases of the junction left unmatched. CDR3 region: CSVEDLAGVFYEQYF. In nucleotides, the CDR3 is TGCAGCGTTGAAGATCTAGCGGGAGTTTTTTACGAGCAGTACTTC.

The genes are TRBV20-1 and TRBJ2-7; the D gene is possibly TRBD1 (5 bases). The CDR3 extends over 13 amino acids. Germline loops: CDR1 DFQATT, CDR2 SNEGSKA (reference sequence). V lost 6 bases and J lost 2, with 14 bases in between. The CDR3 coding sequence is TGCAGTGCGGCAACAGGATTTCCCTACGAGCAGTACGTC. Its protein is CSAATGFPYEQYV.

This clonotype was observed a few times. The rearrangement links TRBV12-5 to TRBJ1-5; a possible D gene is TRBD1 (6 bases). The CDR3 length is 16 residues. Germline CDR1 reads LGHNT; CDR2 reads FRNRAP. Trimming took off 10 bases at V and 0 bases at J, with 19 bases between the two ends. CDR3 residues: CAIPRRTAFSNQPQHF. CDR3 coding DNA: TGTGCTATCCCTCGACGGACAGCTTTTAGCAATCAGCCCCAGCATTTT.

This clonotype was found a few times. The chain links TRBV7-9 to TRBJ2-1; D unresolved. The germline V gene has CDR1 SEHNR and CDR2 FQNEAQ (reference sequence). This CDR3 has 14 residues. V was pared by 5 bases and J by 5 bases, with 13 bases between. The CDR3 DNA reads TGTGCCAGCAGCGAGGTCAGGTCCGACAATGAGCAGTTCTTC. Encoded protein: CASSEVRSDNEQFF.

In nucleotides, the CDR3 is TGTGCCAGCCGACCCCCGGGGTCATCGGGGGAGCAGTTCTTC. As protein: CASRPPGSSGEQFF. The gene calls are TRBV7-8 and TRBJ2-1; D possibly corresponds to TRBD2 (5 bases). This CDR3 comprises 14 residues. Trimming removed 8 bases from V and 10 bases from J, with 21 bases in between. Germline V CDR1 and CDR2: SGHVS, FQNEAQ.

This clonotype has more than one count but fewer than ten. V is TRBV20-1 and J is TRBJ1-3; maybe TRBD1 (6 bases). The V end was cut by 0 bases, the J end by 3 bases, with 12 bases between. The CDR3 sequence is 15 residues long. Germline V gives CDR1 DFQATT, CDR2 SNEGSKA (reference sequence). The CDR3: CSARDYREGGNTIYF. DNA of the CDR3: TGCAGTGCTAGAGATTACAGGGAAGGTGGAAACACCATATATTTT.

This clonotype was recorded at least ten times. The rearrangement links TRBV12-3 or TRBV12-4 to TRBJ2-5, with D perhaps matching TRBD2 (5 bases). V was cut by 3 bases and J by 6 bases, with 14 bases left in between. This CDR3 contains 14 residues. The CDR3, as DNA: TGTGCCAGCAGTTTTGGCGGGCTGGTAAAGACCCAGTACTTC. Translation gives CASSFGGLVKTQYF.

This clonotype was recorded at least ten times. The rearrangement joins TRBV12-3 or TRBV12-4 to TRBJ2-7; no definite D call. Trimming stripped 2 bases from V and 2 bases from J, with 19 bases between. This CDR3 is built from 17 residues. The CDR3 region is CASSLLGSHLVAYEQYF. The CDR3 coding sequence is TGTGCCAGCAGTTTATTGGGCTCCCACCTCGTTGCCTACGAGCAGTACTTC.

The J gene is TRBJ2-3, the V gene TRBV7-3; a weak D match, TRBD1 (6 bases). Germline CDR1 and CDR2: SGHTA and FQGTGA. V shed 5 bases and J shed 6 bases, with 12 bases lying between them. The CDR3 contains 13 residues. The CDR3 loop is CASSAPGVDTQYF. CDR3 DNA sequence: TGTGCCAGCAGCGCCCCAGGGGTGGATACGCAGTATTTT.

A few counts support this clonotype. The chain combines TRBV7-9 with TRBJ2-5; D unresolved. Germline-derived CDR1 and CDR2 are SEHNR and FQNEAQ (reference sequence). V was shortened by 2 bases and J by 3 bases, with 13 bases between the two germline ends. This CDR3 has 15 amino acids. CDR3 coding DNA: TGTGCCAGCAGCTTAACCACCTCGAGAGAAGAGACCCAGTACTTC. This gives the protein CASSLTTSREETQYF.

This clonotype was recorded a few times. This CDR3 is CASSFKPPGQGTQETQYF. The CDR3 DNA follows: TGCGCCAGCAGCTTTAAACCACCGGGACAGGGGACTCAAGAGACCCAGTACTTC. The gene calls are TRBV5-1 and TRBJ2-5; TRBD1 matches at 10 bases. This CDR3 region has 18 residues. CDR1 is SGHRS and CDR2 is YFSETQ in the germline V gene. J lost 2 bases, V lost 2 bases, and 12 bases had no gene match.

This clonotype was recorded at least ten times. The CDR3 reads CASSQWIRETQYF. CDR3 nucleotides: TGCGCCAGCAGCCAATGGATCCGGGAGACCCAGTACTTC. The genes are TRBV4-1 and TRBJ2-5; D is uncertain. The CDR3 runs 13 residues. V shed 2 bases and J shed 5 bases, with 9 bases lying between them. Germline-derived CDR1 and CDR2 are MGHRA and YSYEKL.

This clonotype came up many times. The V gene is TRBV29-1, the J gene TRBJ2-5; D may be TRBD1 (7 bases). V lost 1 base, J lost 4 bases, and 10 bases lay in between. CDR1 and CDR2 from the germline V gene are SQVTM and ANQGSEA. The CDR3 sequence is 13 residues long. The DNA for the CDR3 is TGCAGCGTTGAAGGACAGGGAGGAGAGACCCAGTACTTC. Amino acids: CSVEGQGGETQYF.

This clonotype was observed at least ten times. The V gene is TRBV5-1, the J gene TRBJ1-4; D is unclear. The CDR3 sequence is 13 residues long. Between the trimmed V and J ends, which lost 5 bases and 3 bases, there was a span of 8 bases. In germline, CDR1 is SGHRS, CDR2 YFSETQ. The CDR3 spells CASRVSANEKLFF. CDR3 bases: TGCGCCAGCAGGGTCTCGGCTAATGAAAAACTGTTTTTT.

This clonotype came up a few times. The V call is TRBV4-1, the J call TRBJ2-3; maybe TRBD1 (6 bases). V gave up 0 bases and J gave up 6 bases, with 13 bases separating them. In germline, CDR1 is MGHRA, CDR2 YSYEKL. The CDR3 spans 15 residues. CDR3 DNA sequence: TGCGCCAGCAGCCAAGATCTTTGGACAGACGATACGCAGTATTTT. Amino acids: CASSQDLWTDDTQYF.

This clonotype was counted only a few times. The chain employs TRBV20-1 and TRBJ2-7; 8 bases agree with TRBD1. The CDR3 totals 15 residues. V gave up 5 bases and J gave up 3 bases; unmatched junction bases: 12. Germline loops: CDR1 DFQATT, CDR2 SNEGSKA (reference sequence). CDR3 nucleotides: TGCAGTGCTTCGACCGGACAGGGACCTCACTACGAGCAGTACGTC. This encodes CSASTGQGPHYEQYV.

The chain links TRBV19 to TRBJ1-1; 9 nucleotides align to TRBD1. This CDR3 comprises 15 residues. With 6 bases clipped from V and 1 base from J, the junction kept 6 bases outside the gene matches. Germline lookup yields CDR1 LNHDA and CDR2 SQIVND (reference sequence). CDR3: CASRLDRGTNTEAFF. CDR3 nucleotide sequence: TGTGCCAGTAGACTGGACAGGGGAACGAACACTGAAGCTTTCTTT.

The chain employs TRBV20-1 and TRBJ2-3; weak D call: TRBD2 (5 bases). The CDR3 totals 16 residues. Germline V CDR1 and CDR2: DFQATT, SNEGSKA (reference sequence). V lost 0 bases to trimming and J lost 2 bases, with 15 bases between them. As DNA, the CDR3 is TGCAGTGCTAGAGAAGACGGGAATGCTCTCACAGATACGCAGTATTTT. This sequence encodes CSAREDGNALTDTQYF.

This CDR3 is CASRLEINEKLFF. The CDR3 bases are TGTGCCAGCAGGTTGGAGATTAATGAAAAACTGTTTTTT. The chain employs TRBV12-3 or TRBV12-4 and TRBJ1-4; D unclear. With 6 bases removed from V and 4 bases from J, the gap between germline ends came to 9 bases. The CDR3 extends over 13 amino acids.

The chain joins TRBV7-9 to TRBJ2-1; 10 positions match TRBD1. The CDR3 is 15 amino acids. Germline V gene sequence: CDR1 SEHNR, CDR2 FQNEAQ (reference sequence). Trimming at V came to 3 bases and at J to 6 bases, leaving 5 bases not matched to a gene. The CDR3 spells CASSFGTGVFNEQFF. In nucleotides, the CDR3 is TGTGCCAGCAGCTTCGGGACAGGGGTATTCAATGAGCAGTTCTTC.

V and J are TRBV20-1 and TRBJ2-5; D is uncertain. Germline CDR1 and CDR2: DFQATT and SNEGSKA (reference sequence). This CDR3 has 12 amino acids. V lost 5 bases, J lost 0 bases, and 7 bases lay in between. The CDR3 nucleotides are TGCAGTGCTCTCGACTACCAAGAGACCCAGTACTTC. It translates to CSALDYQETQYF.

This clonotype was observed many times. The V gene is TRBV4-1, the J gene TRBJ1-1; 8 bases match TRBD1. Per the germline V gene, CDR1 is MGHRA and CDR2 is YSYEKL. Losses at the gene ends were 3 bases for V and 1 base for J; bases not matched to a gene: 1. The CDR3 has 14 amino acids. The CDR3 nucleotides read TGCGCCAGCAGCCACGGACAGGGGAACACTGAAGCTTTCTTT. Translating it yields CASSHGQGNTEAFF.

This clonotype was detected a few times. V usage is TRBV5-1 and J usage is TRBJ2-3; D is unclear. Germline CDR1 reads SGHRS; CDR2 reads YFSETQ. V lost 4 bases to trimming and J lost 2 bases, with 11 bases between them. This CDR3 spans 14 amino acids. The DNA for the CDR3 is TGCGCCAGCAGCCCGGTAGCAGACACAGATACGCAGTATTTT. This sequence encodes CASSPVADTDTQYF.

In DNA, the CDR3 is TGTGCCAGCAGCCCCCGACTAGCGGGACTCACCGGGGAGCTGTTTTTT. Its protein is CASSPRLAGLTGELFF. The V call is TRBV7-8, the J call TRBJ2-2; 11 positions match TRBD2. V was clipped by 5 bases and J by 4 bases; unmatched bases: 6. The V gene's germline CDR1 is SGHVS and CDR2 FQNEAQ. The CDR3 consists of 16 residues.

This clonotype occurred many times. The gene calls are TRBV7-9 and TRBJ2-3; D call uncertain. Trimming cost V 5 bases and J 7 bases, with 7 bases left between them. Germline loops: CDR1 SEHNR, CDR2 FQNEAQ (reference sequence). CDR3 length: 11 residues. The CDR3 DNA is TGTGCCAGCAGCAGACGCAATACGCAGTATTTT. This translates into CASSRRNTQYF.

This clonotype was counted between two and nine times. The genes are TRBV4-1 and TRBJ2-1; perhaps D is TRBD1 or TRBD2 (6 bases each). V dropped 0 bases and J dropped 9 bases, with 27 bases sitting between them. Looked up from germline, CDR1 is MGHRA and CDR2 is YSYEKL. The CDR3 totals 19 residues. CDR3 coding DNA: TGCGCCAGCAGCCAAGAACGCACTAAAACCGTACTTAGGGGGGTTGAGCAGTTCTTC. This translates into CASSQERTKTVLRGVEQFF.

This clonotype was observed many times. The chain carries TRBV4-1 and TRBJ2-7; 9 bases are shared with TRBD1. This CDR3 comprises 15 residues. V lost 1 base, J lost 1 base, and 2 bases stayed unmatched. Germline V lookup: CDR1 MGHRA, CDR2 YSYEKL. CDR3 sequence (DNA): TGCGCCAGCAGCCAAGCCGGGACAGGGTCCTACGAGCAGTACGTC. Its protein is CASSQAGTGSYEQYV.